This T cell receptor beta chain was observed in a study of blood T cells in healthy people across ages. With a J-beta primer mix and a sample-barcoded 5' primer, a second PCR ran roughly 6 to 11 cycles. Carrying 12 random nucleotides, a template-switch adaptor labeled each individual cDNA molecule. Researchers report that each sample yielded at least 2.5 million CDR3-containing paired-end reads. TCRdb re-called the 5' RACE reads through MiXCR, storing one row per CDR3 protein. The sample includes about a million distinct CDR3 sequences, just over 50% of them seen just once. CDR3 length: 16 amino acids. The V end lost 4 bases, the J end lost 2 bases, and 16 bases lay between the germline ends. Germline V lookup: CDR1 SGHTA, CDR2 FQGTGA.

The specimen sequenced was blood. This chain connects TRBV7-3 to TRBJ2-3; D is possibly TRBD1 (6 bases). The receptor was derived from a woman aged 55 to 70 in good health. The CDR3 nucleotides read TGTGCCAGCAGCTCCGGGACCCGACAGGACACAGATACGCAGTATTTT. Protein product: CASSSGTRQDTDTQYF.